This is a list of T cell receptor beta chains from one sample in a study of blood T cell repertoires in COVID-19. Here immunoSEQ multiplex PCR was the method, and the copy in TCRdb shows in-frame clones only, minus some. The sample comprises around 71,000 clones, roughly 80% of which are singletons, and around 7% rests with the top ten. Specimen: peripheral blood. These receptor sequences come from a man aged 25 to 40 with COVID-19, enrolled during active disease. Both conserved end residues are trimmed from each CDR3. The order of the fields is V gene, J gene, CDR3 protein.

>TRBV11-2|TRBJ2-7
ASSSVQGNKNSYEQY
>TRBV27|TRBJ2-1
ASSFSPLADYNEQF
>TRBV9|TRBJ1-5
ASSVGQGYNQPQH
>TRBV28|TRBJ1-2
ASSWRGVGGYT
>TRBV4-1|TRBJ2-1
ASSQDKAESSYNEQF
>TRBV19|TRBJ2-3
ASSIEGTRGTTSSHTDTQY
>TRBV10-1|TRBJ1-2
ASSGADGYGHT
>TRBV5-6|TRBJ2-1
ASSSDMGALNNEQF
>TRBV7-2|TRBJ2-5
ASSPLGTQETQY
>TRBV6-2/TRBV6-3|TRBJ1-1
ASSYFGRGNTEAF
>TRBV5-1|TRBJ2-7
ASSLGGVSYEQY
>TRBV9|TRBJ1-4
ASSVGQGGEKLF
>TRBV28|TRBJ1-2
ASSFPGALGYT
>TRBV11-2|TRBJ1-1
ASSLLQATEAF